The T cell receptor (beta chain) under discussion was sequenced for a study of vaccination and CD4 T cells after COVID-19. The CDR3 sequence is 14 residues long. The germline V gene encodes CDR1 SGHNT and CDR2 YENEEA. With V trimmed by 5 bases and J by 4 bases, 5 bases remained unmatched. Concerning this clonotype itself: Its antigen is not known.

The Oncomine TCR Beta short-read assay generated sequence data from the DNA of cultured CD4+ T cells. TCRdb processed the PCR reads anew with MiXCR; each CDR3 protein has one entry. The table records approximately 15,000 distinct CDR3 sequences, roughly 50% of them present only once. Treatment of the sample: roughly 10-day PBMC culture with coronavirus spike peptide pools or control peptides (ViraFEST assay). This TCR was sampled from a human donor who had recovered from COVID-19. This sample comprised CD4+ T cells from blood, cultured in vitro, obtained before SARS-CoV-2 vaccination. V usage is TRBV11-3 and J usage is TRBJ1-1, with TRBD1 matching 9 bases. The CDR3 DNA follows: TGTGCCAGCAGCGCATCGACAGGGGGCACTGAAGCTTTCTTT. It translates to CASSASTGGTEAFF.